The sample holds a few counts of the clone carrying this T cell receptor (beta chain). The antigen is not known. The data were taken from a study of Graves' ophthalmopathy and Graves' hyperthyroidism. Findings of the study overall: Blood shared most expanded thyroid clonotypes above 0.001 frequency. Built on 13 signatures, a model told ophthalmopathy apart from stable hyperthyroidism with 85% to 90% sensitivity and approximately 81% specificity.

Amplification from RNA transcripts yielded the TCR beta CDR3 regions. First-round RT-PCR used HTBI primers; second-round multiplex PCR followed. Via MiXCR, TCRdb re-called the multiplex PCR reads, giving one row per CDR3 protein. The data show hundreds of thousands of distinct CDR3 sequences, about 46% seen once. Pregnancy or lactation, uncontrolled infections and other autoimmune diseases were grounds for excluding patients. Trimming took off 5 bases at V and 3 bases at J, with 8 bases between the two ends. This CDR3 comprises 14 residues. Per germline, CDR1 MGHRA and CDR2 YSYEKL. The specimen was peripheral blood. The sequence was collected from an adult man with Graves' ophthalmopathy. This chain links TRBV4-1 with TRBJ2-6, with D maybe TRBD1 (5 bases). The CDR3 sequence is CASSTGFGANVLTF. DNA for the CDR3: TGCGCCAGCAGCACAGGATTTGGGGCCAACGTCCTGACTTTC.